This T cell receptor beta chain was captured by sequencing in a study of blood T cell repertoires in COVID-19. The wider study: Acute-phase and convalescent COVID-19 samples originated in the United States, Italy and Spain. Sources were T cells, B-cell-depleted T cells, or PBMCs; the material itself was cDNA or gDNA.

The authors' processing: From reference gene primer amplification, estimates of nucleated cell counts were derived. Sequenced by immunoSEQ multiplex PCR; TCRdb stores in-frame clones only, minus some. That table is the source of V, J and clone size, and D and trimming were worked out from the DNA. The data show about 80,000 clones, around 86% seen once. This TCR was sampled from a human donor in a cohort sampled during active COVID-19. Source material: peripheral blood.

The CDR3 reads CASSLMGQGGSPLHF. The CDR3 DNA reads TGTGCCAGCAGCCTTATGGGACAGGGGGGTTCACCCCTCCACTTT. The J gene is TRBJ1-6, the V gene TRBV7-3; 11 nucleotides line up with TRBD1. The germline gives CDR1 SGHTA, CDR2 FQGTGA. The CDR3 has 15 residues. J gave up 9 bases and V 5 bases, and 6 bases lay outside the gene matches.